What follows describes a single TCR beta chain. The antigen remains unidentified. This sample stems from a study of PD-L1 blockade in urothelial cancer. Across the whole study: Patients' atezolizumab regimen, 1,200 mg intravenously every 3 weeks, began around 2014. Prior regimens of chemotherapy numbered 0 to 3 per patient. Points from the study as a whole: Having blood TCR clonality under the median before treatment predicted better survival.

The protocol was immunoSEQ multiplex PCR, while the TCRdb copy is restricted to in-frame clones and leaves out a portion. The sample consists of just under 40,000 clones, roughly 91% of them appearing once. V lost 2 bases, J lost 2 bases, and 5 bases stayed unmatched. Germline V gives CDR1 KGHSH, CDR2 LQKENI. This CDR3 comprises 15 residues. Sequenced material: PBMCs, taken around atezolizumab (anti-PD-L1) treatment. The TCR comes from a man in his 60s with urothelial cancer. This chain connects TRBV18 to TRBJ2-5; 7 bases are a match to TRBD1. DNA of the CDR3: TGTGCCAGCTCACCATCCACAGGGGAGCAAGAGACCCAGTACTTC. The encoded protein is CASSPSTGEQETQYF.